The 23 T cell receptor beta chains below all came from one sample that was sequenced in a study of blood T cell repertoires in COVID-19. The protocol was immunoSEQ multiplex PCR, while the TCRdb copy is restricted to in-frame clones and leaves out a portion. The table records about 80,000 clones, roughly nine tenths of them present only once. Sequencing was carried out using peripheral blood. The receptor set was obtained from a woman between 50 and 59 years old in a cohort sampled during active COVID-19.

The gene calls are TRBV27 and TRBJ2-2, with a possible D match to TRBD2 (5 bases). Germline V gives CDR1 MNHEY, CDR2 SMNVEV (reference sequence). V lost 2 bases, J lost 7 bases, and 11 bases lay in between. CDR3 length: 14 amino acids. The CDR3 spells CASSLLLASGELFF. CDR3 in DNA: TGTGCCAGCAGTTTACTTCTAGCAAGCGGGGAGCTGTTTTTT.

The chain employs TRBV15 and TRBJ2-6; D gene uncertain. CDR1 and CDR2 from the germline V gene are LNHNV and YYDKDF (reference sequence). V shed 4 bases and J shed 0 bases, with 7 bases lying between them. The CDR3 totals 15 residues. The chain's CDR3 is CATSTRFSGANVLTF. For the CDR3, the DNA is TGTGCCACCAGCACGCGGTTCTCTGGGGCCAACGTCCTGACTTTC. Full variable domain (missing parts from reference TRBV15 and TRBJ2-6): DAMVIQNPRYQVTQFGKPVTLSCSQTLNHNVMYWYQQKSSQAPKLLFHYYDKDFNNEADTPDNFQSRRPNTSFCFLDIRSPGLGDTAMYLCATSTRFSGANVLTFGAGSRLTVL.

This clone has just one count. The chain joins TRBV4-1 to TRBJ1-2, with a tentative D call TRBD1 (5 bases). Germline CDR1 reads MGHRA; CDR2 reads YSYEKL. V was shortened by 1 base and J by 3 bases, with 18 bases between the two germline ends. The CDR3 runs to 17 residues. CDR3 DNA: TGCGCCAGCAGCCAAGGGCCCCAACCGAGCAGGGACTATGGCTACACCTTC. Amino acid sequence: CASSQGPQPSRDYGYTF.

The chain joins TRBV5-1 to TRBJ2-2; TRBD2 matches 8 bases. This CDR3 has 14 residues. In germline, CDR1 is SGHRS, CDR2 YFSETQ. V shed 7 bases and J 3 bases; nucleotides not matched to a gene: 5. The CDR3 DNA is TGCGCCAGCCGCGGCGGGGGGTACACCGGGGAGCTGTTTTTT. The encoded protein is CASRGGGYTGELFF.

This CDR3 reads CATSAAGTGSDTQYF. In DNA, the CDR3 is TGTGCCACCAGTGCCGCGGGGACAGGGTCTGATACGCAGTATTTT. The J gene is TRBJ2-3, the V gene TRBV24-1; 9 bases agree with TRBD1. The germline gives CDR1 KGHDR, CDR2 SFDVKD. V was clipped by 5 bases and J by 6 bases; unmatched bases: 8. The CDR3 has 15 residues.

The V gene is TRBV19, the J gene TRBJ1-5; TRBD1 agrees at 9 bases. Unmatched junction bases numbered 8, after V lost 6 bases and J lost 8 bases. The germline V gene encodes CDR1 LNHDA and CDR2 SQIVND (reference sequence). The CDR3 totals 14 residues. CDR3: CASRNRGHIEPQHF. DNA for the CDR3: TGTGCCAGTAGAAACAGGGGGCATATTGAGCCCCAGCATTTT.

The J gene is TRBJ1-6, the V gene TRBV5-4, with TRBD1 as a possible D gene (6 bases). The V end lost 2 bases, the J end lost 5 bases, and 14 bases lay between the germline ends. The germline gives CDR1 SGHNT, CDR2 YYREEE (reference sequence). The CDR3 runs 16 residues. In nucleotides, the CDR3 is TGTGCCAGCAGCTTACAGGGAGTTGTTGATAATTCACCCCTCCACTTT. Its protein product is CASSLQGVVDNSPLHF.

V is TRBV3-1 (or the pseudogene TRBV3-2) and J is TRBJ2-1; D perhaps matches TRBD2 (6 bases). The CDR3 totals 17 residues. V shed 4 bases and J shed 4 bases, with 20 bases lying between them. From germline, CDR1 is LGHDT and CDR2 YNNKEL (reference sequence). CDR3 DNA: TGTGCCAGCAGCCGCCCATATGGGGACTTTCTATACAATGAGCAGTTCTTC. This sequence encodes CASSRPYGDFLYNEQFF.

V and J are TRBV6-5 and TRBJ2-2, with D possibly TRBD1 on 5 matching bases. In germline, CDR1 is MNHEY, CDR2 SVGAGI. This CDR3 comprises 14 residues. V lost 6 bases, J lost 3 bases, and 11 bases lay in between. CDR3 nucleotides: TGTGCCAGCAGGGACACTCCTTACACCGGGGAGCTGTTTTTT. Residues: CASRDTPYTGELFF.

The chain uses TRBV10-3 and TRBJ1-1; TRBD1 aligns across 9 bases. This CDR3 spans 15 amino acids. The germline V gene has CDR1 ENHRY and CDR2 SYGVKD. V lost 4 bases and J lost 3; bases outside the gene matches: 6. The CDR3 protein is CAISGGTGRDTEAFF. The CDR3 DNA follows: TGTGCCATCAGTGGAGGGACAGGGCGAGACACTGAAGCTTTCTTT.

The chain employs TRBV27 and TRBJ2-1; a possible D gene is TRBD2 (5 bases). Germline CDR1 is MNHEY and CDR2 is SMNVEV (reference sequence). Trimming took 8 bases from V and 0 from J, leaving 14 bases between them. This CDR3 has 15 amino acids. The DNA of the CDR3 is TGTGCCAGCGGCCTCTTGGCGGGCTCCTACAATGAGCAGTTCTTC. Its protein product is CASGLLAGSYNEQFF.

In regard to this clone: In the same sample, other DNA sequences code for this CDR3. The chain carries TRBV5-1 and TRBJ1-3; possibly TRBD1 for D (5 bases). The germline V gene has CDR1 SGHRS and CDR2 YFSETQ. Between the trimmed V and J ends, which lost 0 bases and 4 bases, there was a span of 11 bases. CDR3 size: 15 residues. The CDR3, as DNA: TGCGCCAGCAGCTTGGGGCAGGGTGGCGGAAACACCATATATTTT. It translates to CASSLGQGGGNTIYF.

The sample holds one count of this clone. The V gene is TRBV18, the J gene TRBJ1-1; possibly TRBD1 for D (6 bases). This CDR3 spans 15 amino acids. V was pared by 6 bases and J by 0 bases, with 14 bases between. Germline V gene sequence: CDR1 KGHSH, CDR2 LQKENI. The CDR3 region has the DNA TGTGCCAGCTCCTCCCGGACAGTTTTGAACACTGAAGCTTTCTTT. Encoded protein: CASSSRTVLNTEAFF.

V is TRBV7-9 and J is TRBJ1-1; TRBD1 might be the D (6 bases). V was shortened by 6 bases and J by 1 base, with 9 bases between the two germline ends. The CDR3 has 13 residues. The germline CDR1 and CDR2 sequences are SEHNR and FQNEAQ (reference sequence). The CDR3 is CASRLQGNTEAFF. The CDR3 DNA sequence: TGTGCCAGCAGGCTACAGGGGAACACTGAAGCTTTCTTT.

The chain employs TRBV5-1 and TRBJ2-3; 14 positions agree with TRBD2. The V gene end was trimmed by 2 bases and the J gene end by 6 bases; junction bases not matched to a gene: 5. The CDR3 is 16 residues long. Germline V gives CDR1 SGHRS, CDR2 YFSETQ. The CDR3 coding sequence is TGCGCCAGCAGCTTTACGACTAGCGGGGGGGCGGATACGCAGTATTTT. It encodes CASSFTTSGGADTQYF.

The chain links TRBV6-2 or TRBV6-3 to TRBJ1-4, with D perhaps matching TRBD1 (5 bases). V lost 6 bases and J 0 bases, leaving 20 bases between the germline ends. Germline CDR1 is MNHEY and CDR2 is SVGEGT. The CDR3 sequence is 18 residues long. CDR3 residues: CASSPNPGGLSTNEKLFF. The CDR3 DNA reads TGTGCCAGCAGCCCTAACCCCGGGGGACTTTCAACTAATGAAAAACTGTTTTTT.

The gene calls are TRBV4-1 and TRBJ1-4; unclear D gene. The V and J ends lost 1 base and 3 bases respectively, with 12 bases between them. There are 16 residues in the CDR3. CDR1 is MGHRA and CDR2 is YSYEKL in the germline V gene. CDR3 protein: CASSQVITVANEKLFF. CDR3 sequence (DNA): TGCGCCAGCAGCCAAGTTATCACAGTTGCTAATGAAAAACTGTTTTTT.

V and J are TRBV5-4 and TRBJ2-3, with 10 bases aligning to TRBD2. This CDR3 has 16 residues. The J segment lost 4 bases and the V segment lost 0 bases, leaving 5 bases of the junction unmatched. Germline V gene lookup returns CDR1 SGHNT and CDR2 YYREEE (reference sequence). DNA of the CDR3: TGTGCCAGCAGCTTGGGAGCGGGGGGGCAGTCAGATACGCAGTATTTT. Its protein is CASSLGAGGQSDTQYF.

The chain is built from TRBV6-5 and TRBJ1-2, with a tentative D call TRBD1 (5 bases). The V gene's germline CDR1 is MNHEY and CDR2 SVGAGI. The V end was cut by 1 base, the J end by 4 bases, with 13 bases between. This CDR3 spans 15 amino acids. The CDR3 DNA reads TGTGCCAGCAGTTACTTGGGGCTTGATGGCTATGGCTACACCTTC. This codes for CASSYLGLDGYGYTF.

CDR3 in amino acids: CASSYSRGQGYEQYF. Written as DNA, the CDR3 is TGTGCCAGCAGTTACTCGAGAGGACAGGGCTACGAGCAGTACTTC. The chain has TRBV6-5 and TRBJ2-7; 8 nucleotides agree with TRBD1. From germline, CDR1 is MNHEY and CDR2 SVGAGI. J lost 3 bases, V lost 0 bases, and 4 bases had no gene match. The CDR3 is made up of 15 amino acids.

This chain uses TRBV29-1 with TRBJ1-2; D is unclear. The CDR3 covers 13 residues. Germline V CDR1 and CDR2: SQVTM, ANQGSEA. Between the trimmed V and J ends, which lost 0 bases and 2 bases, there was a span of 7 bases. The CDR3 here is CSVEDGANYGYTF. DNA of the CDR3: TGCAGCGTTGAAGATGGAGCAAACTATGGCTACACCTTC.

The J gene is TRBJ1-1, the V gene TRBV5-1; possible D gene TRBD1, 6 bases. CDR1 is SGHRS, CDR2 YFSETQ, per germline. The CDR3 runs to 15 residues. Trimming pared 4 bases from V and 0 bases from J, leaving 13 bases between. The CDR3 reads CASSTGQIMNTEAFF. CDR3 in DNA: TGCGCCAGCAGCACGGGACAAATCATGAACACTGAAGCTTTCTTT.

The V call is TRBV11-2, the J call TRBJ2-1; 11 nucleotides align to TRBD1. In germline, CDR1 is SGHAT, CDR2 FQNNGV. CDR3 length: 17 amino acids. After removal of 6 bases from V and 5 bases from J, the junction contained 12 bases not matched to a gene. This chain's CDR3 is CASRLRTGGLTNNEQFF. Here the CDR3 DNA reads TGTGCCAGCAGATTACGGACAGGGGGCCTAACTAACAATGAGCAGTTCTTC.